This T cell receptor (beta chain) is drawn from a study of T-cell memory formation after mild COVID-19. This clonotype was picked up a small number of times. Looked up from germline, CDR1 is SQVTM and CDR2 is ANQGSEA. The V and J ends lost 6 bases and 9 bases, in that order; junction bases with no gene match: 16. This CDR3 has 15 amino acids. TCRdb used MiXCR to reprocess the 5' RACE reads, holding one entry per CDR3 protein. The sample carries about 560,000 distinct CDR3 sequences, about 20% recorded once. The gene calls are TRBV29-1 and TRBJ2-1; TRBD1 matches 8 bases. Sequences were obtained from PBMCs or a T cell subset sorted from them (not recorded which). The TCR originated in an adult woman who had mild COVID-19 (a few samples of this study predate the infection). Cell type and time point are not known. CDR3 nucleotide sequence: TGCAGCGTGGAAAGGACAGGGTTTGAGGGGGCTGAGCAGTTCTTC. The encoded protein is CSVERTGFEGAEQFF.